This T cell receptor beta chain appears in the sequencing data of a study of OX40 agonist ivuxolimab in advanced cancers. At the level of the study: An anti-OX40 (CD134) antibody with agonistic activity, ivuxolimab, was administered to patients. Whole-study results and caveats: Relatively little clonal expansion, among the lowest observed, appeared in partial responders at 0.1-3.0 mg/kg.

This table comes from immunoSEQ multiplex PCR, and its TCRdb copy is limited to in-frame clones, with some not included. This table holds more than 30,000 clones, about 81% found once. A word on this clone: Its antigen is unidentified.

The V gene lost 6 bases and the J gene lost 6 bases, with 12 bases spanning the gap. The CDR3 has 12 residues. Germline-derived CDR1 and CDR2 are MDHEN and SYDVKM. The rearrangement uses TRBV28 and TRBJ2-7; D might be TRBD1 (6 bases). The receptor was isolated from an adult with an advanced solid tumor such as melanoma, head and neck, liver or kidney cancer. The sequencing here drew on CD4+ or CD8+ T cells sorted from blood, taken in a trial of the OX40 agonist ivuxolimab. The CDR3 coding sequence is TGTGCCAGCAGCCGCACAGGGCTCGAGCAGTACTTC. Amino acid sequence: CASSRTGLEQYF.